This T cell receptor beta chain appears in the sequencing data of a study of T cell responses to AZD1222 COVID-19 vaccine. Study in general: The study pooled second doses at about 4 or about 12 weeks.

Germline V CDR1 and CDR2: SQVTM, ANQGSEA. With 6 bases removed from V and 4 bases from J, the gap between germline ends came to 16 bases. The CDR3 runs 14 residues. TCRdb's copy holds only in-frame clones and misses some; the assay was immunoSEQ multiplex PCR. The sample yields about 120,000 clones, around 91% seen once. Notes on this clone: Its antigen is unidentified.

Study-wide points: None of the repertoires were sampled until the peak T cell response had passed. Vaccine-associated CD4 TCRs spanned spike, dominant at 160-218 and 743-854. Spike-specific TCR breadth and depth rose after two AZD1222 doses.

V usage is TRBV29-1 and J usage is TRBJ2-1, with TRBD2 as a possible D gene (6 bases). This specimen consisted of peripheral blood, obtained on day 0 of AZD1222 vaccination. This clonotype was obtained from an adult in good health. CDR3 sequence: CSVSVEGVYNEQFF. CDR3 sequence (DNA): TGCAGCGTCTCCGTGGAGGGAGTGTACAATGAGCAGTTCTTC.